This TCR beta chain was identified during a study of response to subunit inactivated influenza vaccine. Study observations and caveats: There was a suggestion from the authors that each seasonal influenza vaccination recruits few new T cells.

Turning to this clonotype: Its matching antigen is unknown.

Trimming stripped 3 bases from V and 7 bases from J, with 15 bases between. CDR3 length equals 15 residues. Germline-derived CDR1 and CDR2 are SEHNR and FQNEAQ (reference sequence). TCRdb independently ran MiXCR on the RT-PCR reads; one entry per CDR3 protein. The table has roughly 500,000 distinct CDR3 sequences, over 25% seen once; the top ten hold 1.9%. This TCR was sampled from a man in his fifties who received an inactivated influenza vaccine. The source was CD4+ T cells sorted from PBMCs, collected more than 4 days after vaccination. J is TRBJ2-2 and V is TRBV7-9, with D possibly TRBD1 on 6 matching bases. CDR3 sequence reads: CASSFATGQVGELFF. Here the CDR3 DNA reads TGTGCCAGCAGCTTTGCGACAGGCCAGGTCGGGGAGCTGTTTTTT.